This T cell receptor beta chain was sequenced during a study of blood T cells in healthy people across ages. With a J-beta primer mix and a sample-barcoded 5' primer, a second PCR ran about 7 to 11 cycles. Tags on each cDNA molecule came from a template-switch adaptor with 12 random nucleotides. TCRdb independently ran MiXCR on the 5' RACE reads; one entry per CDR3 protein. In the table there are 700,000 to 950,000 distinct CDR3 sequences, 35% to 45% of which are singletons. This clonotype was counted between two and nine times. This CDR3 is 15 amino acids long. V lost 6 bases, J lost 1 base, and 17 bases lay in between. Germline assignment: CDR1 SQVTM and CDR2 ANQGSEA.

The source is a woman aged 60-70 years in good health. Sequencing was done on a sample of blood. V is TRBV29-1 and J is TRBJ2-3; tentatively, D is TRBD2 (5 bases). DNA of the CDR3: TGCAGCGTCCCGAGGGAGCCAGAAGGCACAGATACGCAGTATTTT. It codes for CSVPREPEGTDTQYF.